A single sample is the source of the 6 T cell receptor beta chains below, sequenced in a study of blood T cells in healthy people across ages. With a J-beta primer mix and a sample-barcoded 5' primer, a second PCR ran about 7 to 12 cycles. TCRdb re-derived calls from the 5' RACE reads in MiXCR, one entry per CDR3 protein. This table holds 650,000 or so distinct CDR3 sequences, roughly half found once. Sequencing was carried out using blood. The receptors were gathered from a woman aged 80 or older in good health.

This chain joins TRBV18 and TRBJ2-3, with D perhaps matching TRBD2 (6 bases). The CDR3 runs 15 residues. Germline CDR1 and CDR2: KGHSH and LQKENI. Trimming removed 4 bases at V and 0 bases at J, with 11 bases between. The chain's CDR3 is CASSRAGTSTDTQYF. DNA for the CDR3: TGTGCCAGCTCACGGGCGGGGACTAGCACAGATACGCAGTATTTT.

The chain joins TRBV4-2 to TRBJ2-7; a possible D gene is TRBD2 (6 bases). The germline V gene encodes CDR1 LGHNA and CDR2 YNFKEQ. V was pared by 4 bases and J by 5 bases, with 18 bases between. The CDR3 covers 15 residues. Here the CDR3 reads CASSPPFTWTNEQYF. CDR3 nucleotide sequence: TGTGCCAGCAGCCCCCCCTTCACCTGGACTAACGAGCAGTACTTC.

This clonotype came up once. Since a much larger clone is just one base distant, this may be a read error. The V and J genes are TRBV28 and TRBJ2-3; possible D gene TRBD2, 7 bases. The CDR3 is made up of 14 amino acids. V was shortened by 3 bases and J by 8 bases, with 15 bases between the two germline ends. The germline V gene has CDR1 MDHEN and CDR2 SYDVKM. The CDR3 sequence: CASSLLVGGGTQYF. CDR3 bases: TGTGCCAGCAGTTTGCTAGTGGGAGGGGGTACGCAGTATTTT.

About this clonotype itself: A much larger clone lies one base from this, so it may be a read error. The CDR3 DNA is TGCAGCGTCGGGACAGGGTCTCGAGGCTACACCTTC. This gives the protein CSVGTGSRGYTF. The V gene is TRBV29-1, the J gene TRBJ1-2; 9 bases fit TRBD1. Germline-derived CDR1 and CDR2 are SQVTM and ANQGSEA. CDR3 length equals 12 residues. V lost 6 bases and J lost 8; bases outside the gene matches: 7.

This clonotype was counted many times. The rearrangement links TRBV4-1 to TRBJ2-7, with D possibly TRBD1 on 6 matching bases. Germline CDR1 MGHRA, CDR2 YSYEKL. V was shortened by 3 bases and J by 5 bases, with 14 bases between the two germline ends. This CDR3 is 14 amino acids long. CDR3 DNA sequence: TGCGCCAGCAGCCACCTCAGGGGATTAGACGAGCAGTACTTC. It encodes CASSHLRGLDEQYF.

In the case of this clonotype: A read error may be the cause here, since a much bigger clone is one base away. The chain recombines TRBV10-1 with TRBJ2-7, with TRBD2 matching over 10 bases. This CDR3 is 15 amino acids long. V was pared by 5 bases and J by 7 bases, with 11 bases of the junction left unmatched. From germline, CDR1 is WNHNN and CDR2 SYGVQD (reference sequence). The CDR3 region has the DNA TGCGCCAGCAGTAGGATGACTAGCGGGCACAATGAGCAGTACTTC. Protein sequence: CASSRMTSGHNEQYF.